This T cell receptor (beta chain) was captured in a study of cytomegalovirus exposure and HLA in healthy donors. Sequenced by immunoSEQ multiplex PCR; TCRdb stores in-frame clones only, minus some. The top ten clones hold approximately 3% of a sample with just under 75,000 clones, around 94% of them seen once. In germline, CDR1 is SNHLY, CDR2 FYNNEI. The CDR3 extends over 14 amino acids. With 7 bases removed from V and 0 bases from J, the gap between germline ends came to 12 bases. Points from the study as a whole: Both high specificity and high sensitivity reportedly marked the classifier's diagnosis of cytomegalovirus status. The authors confirmed in vitro that a few CMV-associated chains were specific for CMV antigens. Rare TCR sequences predominated, though certain public TCRs were found in many donors. One later analysis, an examination of the 90 to 150 validation repertoires, found that first-cohort TCR clusters tended to co-occur in them.

Comment on this clone: The target antigen is unknown.

This receptor was taken from a woman aged 18-30 years in good health and CMV-seropositive. Sequencing was carried out using PBMCs. V is TRBV2 and J is TRBJ1-1; D is undetermined. In nucleotides, the CDR3 is TGTGCCAGCACTCCCCCCACATTGAACACTGAAGCTTTCTTT. Translation: CASTPPTLNTEAFF. Using reference TRBV2 and TRBJ1-1 for the parts outside the CDR3, the full variable domain is EPEVTQTPSHQVTQMGQEVILRCVPISNHLYFYWYRQILGQKVEFLVSFYNNEISEKSEIFDDQFSVERPDGSNFTLKIRSTKLEDSAMYFCASTPPTLNTEAFFGQGTRLTVV.